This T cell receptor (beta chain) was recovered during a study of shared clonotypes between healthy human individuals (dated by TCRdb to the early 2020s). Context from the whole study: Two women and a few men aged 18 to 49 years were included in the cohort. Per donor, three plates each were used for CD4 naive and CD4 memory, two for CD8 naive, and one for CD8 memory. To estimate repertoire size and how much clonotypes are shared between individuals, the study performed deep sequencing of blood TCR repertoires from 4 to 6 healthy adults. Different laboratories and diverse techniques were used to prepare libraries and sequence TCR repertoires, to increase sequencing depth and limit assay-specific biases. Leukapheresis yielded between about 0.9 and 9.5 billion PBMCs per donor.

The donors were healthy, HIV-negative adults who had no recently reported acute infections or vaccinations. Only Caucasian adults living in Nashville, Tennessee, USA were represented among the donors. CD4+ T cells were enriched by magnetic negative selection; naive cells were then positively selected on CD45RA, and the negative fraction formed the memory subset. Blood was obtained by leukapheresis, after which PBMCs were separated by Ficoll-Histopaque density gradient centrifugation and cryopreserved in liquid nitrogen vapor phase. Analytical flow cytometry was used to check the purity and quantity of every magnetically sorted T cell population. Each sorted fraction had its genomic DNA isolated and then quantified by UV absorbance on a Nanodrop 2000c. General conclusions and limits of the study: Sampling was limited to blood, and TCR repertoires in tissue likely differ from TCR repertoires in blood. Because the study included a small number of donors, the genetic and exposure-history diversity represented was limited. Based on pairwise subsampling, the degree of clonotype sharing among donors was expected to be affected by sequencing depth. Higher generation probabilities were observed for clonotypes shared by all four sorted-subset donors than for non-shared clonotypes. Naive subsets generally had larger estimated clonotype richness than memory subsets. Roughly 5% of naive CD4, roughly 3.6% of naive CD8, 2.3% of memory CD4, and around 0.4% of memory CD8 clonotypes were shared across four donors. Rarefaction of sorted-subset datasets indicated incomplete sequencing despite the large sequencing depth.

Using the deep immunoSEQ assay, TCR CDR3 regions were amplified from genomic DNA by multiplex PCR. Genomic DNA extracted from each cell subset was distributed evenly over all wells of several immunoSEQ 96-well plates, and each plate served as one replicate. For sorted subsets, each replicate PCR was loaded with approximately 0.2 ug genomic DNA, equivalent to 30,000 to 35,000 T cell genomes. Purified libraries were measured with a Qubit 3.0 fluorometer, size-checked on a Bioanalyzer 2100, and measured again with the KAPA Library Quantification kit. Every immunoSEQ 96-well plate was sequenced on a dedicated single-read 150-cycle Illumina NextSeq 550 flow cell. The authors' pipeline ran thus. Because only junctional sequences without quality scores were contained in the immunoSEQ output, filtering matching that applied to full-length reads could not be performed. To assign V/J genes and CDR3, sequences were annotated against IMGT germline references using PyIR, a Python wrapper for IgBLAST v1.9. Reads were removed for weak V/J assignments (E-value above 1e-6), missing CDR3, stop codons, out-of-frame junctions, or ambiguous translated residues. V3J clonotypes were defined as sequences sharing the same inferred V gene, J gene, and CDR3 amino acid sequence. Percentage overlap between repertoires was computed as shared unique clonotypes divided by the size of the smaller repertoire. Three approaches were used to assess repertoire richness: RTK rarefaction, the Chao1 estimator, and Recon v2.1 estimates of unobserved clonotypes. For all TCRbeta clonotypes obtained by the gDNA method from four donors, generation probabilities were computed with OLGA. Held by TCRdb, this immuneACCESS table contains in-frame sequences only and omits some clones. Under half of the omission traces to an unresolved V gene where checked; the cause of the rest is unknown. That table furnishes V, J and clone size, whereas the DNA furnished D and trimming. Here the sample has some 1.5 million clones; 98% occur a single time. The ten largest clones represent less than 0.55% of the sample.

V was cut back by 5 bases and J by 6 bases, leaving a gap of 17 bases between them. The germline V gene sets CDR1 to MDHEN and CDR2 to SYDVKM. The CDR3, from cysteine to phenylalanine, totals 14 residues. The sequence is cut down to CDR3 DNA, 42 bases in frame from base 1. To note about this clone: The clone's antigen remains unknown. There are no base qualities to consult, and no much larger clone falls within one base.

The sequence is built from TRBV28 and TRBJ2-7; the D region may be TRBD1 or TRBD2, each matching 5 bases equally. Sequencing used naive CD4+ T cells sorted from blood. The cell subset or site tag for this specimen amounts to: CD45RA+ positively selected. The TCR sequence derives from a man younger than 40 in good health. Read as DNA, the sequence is TGTGCCAGCAGTCCAGGGACGTCAATGGGCGAGCAGTACTTC. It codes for CASSPGTSMGEQYF. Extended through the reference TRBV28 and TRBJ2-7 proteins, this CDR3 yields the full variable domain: DVKVTQSSRYLVKRTGEKVFLECVQDMDHENMFWYRQDPGLGLRLIYFSYDVKMKEKGDIPEGYSVSREKKERFSLILESASTNQTSMYLCASSPGTSMGEQYFGPGTRLTVT.